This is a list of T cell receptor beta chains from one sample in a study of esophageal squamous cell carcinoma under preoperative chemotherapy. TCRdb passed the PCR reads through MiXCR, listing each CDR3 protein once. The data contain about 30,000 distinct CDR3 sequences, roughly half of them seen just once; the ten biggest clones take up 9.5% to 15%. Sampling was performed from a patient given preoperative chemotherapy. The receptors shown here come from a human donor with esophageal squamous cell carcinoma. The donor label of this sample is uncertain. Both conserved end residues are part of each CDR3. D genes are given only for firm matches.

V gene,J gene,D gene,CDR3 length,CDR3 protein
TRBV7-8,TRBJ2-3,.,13,CAGAWGNTDTQYF
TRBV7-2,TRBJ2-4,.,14,CGSSVLGAKNTQYF
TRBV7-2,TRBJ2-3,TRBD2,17,CASSLEATGGGADTQYF
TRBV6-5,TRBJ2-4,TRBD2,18,CASSPSISGTSGNNEQYF
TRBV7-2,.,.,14,CASRRPRAGETQYF
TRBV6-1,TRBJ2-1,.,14,CASSLLSSYNEQFF
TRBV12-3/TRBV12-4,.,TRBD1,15,CASSQRQGNTGAQYF
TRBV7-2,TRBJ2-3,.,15,CASSSRGRALETQYF
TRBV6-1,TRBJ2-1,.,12,CASGQYSYEQFF
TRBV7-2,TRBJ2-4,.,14,CGSTGRRAKNMQYF
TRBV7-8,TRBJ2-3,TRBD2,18,CASSREGGGGGDTDTQYF
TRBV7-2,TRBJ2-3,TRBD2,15,CASSKTSGMPDTQYF
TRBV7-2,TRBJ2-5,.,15,CASFGRRQGSNEQYF
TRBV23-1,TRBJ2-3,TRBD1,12,CASSLGQGEWFF
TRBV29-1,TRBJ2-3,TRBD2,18,CSVEDVGTSGFRTDTQYF
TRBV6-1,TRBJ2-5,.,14,CASRPPLDQETQYF
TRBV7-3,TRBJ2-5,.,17,CASSFMPGGRDQETQYF
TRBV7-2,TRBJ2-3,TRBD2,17,CASSPTLGGGQTNTQYF
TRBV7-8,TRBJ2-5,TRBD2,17,CASSQRPGLAGLETQYF
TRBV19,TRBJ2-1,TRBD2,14,CASSTTVGGETQFF
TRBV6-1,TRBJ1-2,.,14,CASSEVLDGYGYTF
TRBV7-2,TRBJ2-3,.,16,CASSPQGGRGTDTQYF
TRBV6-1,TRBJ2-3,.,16,CASSGRGGRFTETQYF
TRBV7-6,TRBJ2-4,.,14,CASSLEAGKDIQYF
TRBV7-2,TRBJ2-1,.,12,CASSRSATEQFF
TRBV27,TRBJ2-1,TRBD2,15,CASSSPGLAGSEQFF
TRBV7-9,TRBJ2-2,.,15,CASSLGERRTGELFF
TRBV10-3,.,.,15,CALSHGQANTDKLFF
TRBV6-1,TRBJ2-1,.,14,CASRAAQGTDAQFF
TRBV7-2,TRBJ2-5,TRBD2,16,CASGGAGGRDQEIQYF
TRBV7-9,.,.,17,CASSQSGGAANTGKQYF
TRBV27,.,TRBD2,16,CASSPGWTSGINEQFF
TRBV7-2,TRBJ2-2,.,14,CASSYDISTGKLFF
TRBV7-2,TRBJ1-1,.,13,CASSRASNTEAFF
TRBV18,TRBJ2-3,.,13,CASSQESTDTQYF
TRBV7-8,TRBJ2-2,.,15,CASSSEGLSTEELFF
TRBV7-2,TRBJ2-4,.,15,CASSLGIGATDMQYF
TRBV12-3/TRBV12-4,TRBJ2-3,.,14,CANNGGAGDDTQYF
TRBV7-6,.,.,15,CASSRYGTDQETQYF